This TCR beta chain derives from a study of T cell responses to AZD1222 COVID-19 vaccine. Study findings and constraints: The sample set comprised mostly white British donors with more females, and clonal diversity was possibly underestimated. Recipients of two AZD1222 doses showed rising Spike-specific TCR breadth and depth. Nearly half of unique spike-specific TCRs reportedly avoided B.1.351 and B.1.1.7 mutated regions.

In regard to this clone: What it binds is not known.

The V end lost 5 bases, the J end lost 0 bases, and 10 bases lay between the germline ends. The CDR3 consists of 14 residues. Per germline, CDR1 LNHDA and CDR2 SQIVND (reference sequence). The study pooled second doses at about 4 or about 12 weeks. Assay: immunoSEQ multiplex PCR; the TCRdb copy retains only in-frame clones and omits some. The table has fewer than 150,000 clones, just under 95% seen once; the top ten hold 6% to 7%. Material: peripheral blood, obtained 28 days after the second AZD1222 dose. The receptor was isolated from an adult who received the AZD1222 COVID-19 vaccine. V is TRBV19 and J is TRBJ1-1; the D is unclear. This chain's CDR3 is CASSLRALNTEAFF. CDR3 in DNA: TGTGCCAGTAGTCTCCGGGCCCTGAACACTGAAGCTTTCTTT.